This T cell receptor (beta chain) was sequenced in a study of CD8+ T cells in alopecia areata. Study in general: Scalp area affected, as a percentage, set the severity score of treated patients. Study outcomes and limitations: Uncertainty about whether baseline CD8+ expansion is linked to response remains, with one nonresponder.

In the case of this clone: Antigen: not known.

Treatment given: oral pan-JAK inhibitor, 5-10 mg twice daily. Alopecia areata patients provided lesional scalp punch biopsies and peripheral blood. Trimming pared 6 bases from V and 0 bases from J, leaving 15 bases between. The CDR3 totals 15 residues. The V gene's germline CDR1 is MNHNS and CDR2 SASEGT. Sequencing templates came from extracted RNA that was reverse transcribed into cDNA. Method: immunoSEQ multiplex PCR; TCRdb's copy keeps in-frame clones and lacks some. Of about 250,000 clones listed, 45% to 70% are singletons. V is TRBV6-1 and J is TRBJ2-7; possibly TRBD1 or TRBD2 for D (6 bases each). Sample: CD4+ T cells sorted from blood, taken at roughly week 53, from a patient treated with tofacitinib. The sequence came from a human donor with alopecia areata. CDR3 DNA: TGTGCCAGCAGCAGGGGACTGCCTTACTCCTACGAGCAGTACTTC. Protein sequence: CASSRGLPYSYEQYF.